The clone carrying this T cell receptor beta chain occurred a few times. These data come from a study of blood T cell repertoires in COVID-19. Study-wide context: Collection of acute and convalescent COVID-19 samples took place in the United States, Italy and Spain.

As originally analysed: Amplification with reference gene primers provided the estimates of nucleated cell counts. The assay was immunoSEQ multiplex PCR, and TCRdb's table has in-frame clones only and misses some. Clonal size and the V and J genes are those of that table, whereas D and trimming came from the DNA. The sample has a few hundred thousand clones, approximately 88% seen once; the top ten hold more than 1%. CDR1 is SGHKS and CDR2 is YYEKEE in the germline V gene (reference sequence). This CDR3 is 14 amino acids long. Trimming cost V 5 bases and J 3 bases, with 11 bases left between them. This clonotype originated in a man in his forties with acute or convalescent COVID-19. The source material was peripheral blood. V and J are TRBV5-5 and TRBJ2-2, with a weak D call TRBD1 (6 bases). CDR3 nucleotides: TGTGCCAGCAGTTGGGGGCGGGACACCGGGGAGCTGTTTTTT. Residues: CASSWGRDTGELFF.